Sequencing of this T cell receptor (beta chain) was carried out in a study of T cell responses to AZD1222 COVID-19 vaccine. Points from the study as a whole: Spike was spanned by vaccine-associated CD4 TCRs, which were dominant at 160-218 and 743-854. Repertoire sampling was restricted to post-peak T cell response timepoints.

Researchers grouped second doses given at about 4 or about 12 weeks into one pool. The CDR3 has 16 amino acids. The germline CDR1 and CDR2 sequences are WNHNN and SYGVQD (reference sequence). Trimming took off 1 base at V and 0 bases at J, with 11 bases between the two ends. A remark on this clone: Its cognate antigen is unknown.

This table comes from immunoSEQ multiplex PCR, and its TCRdb copy is limited to in-frame clones, with some not included. The data contain 150,000 to 190,000 clones, over 90% of them singletons. The sequence was obtained from an adult who received the AZD1222 COVID-19 vaccine. The chain recombines TRBV10-1 with TRBJ2-3, with D unresolved. Sample: peripheral blood, taken 28 days after the second AZD1222 dose. The CDR3 DNA follows: TGCGCCAGCAGTGAGTTAGAAGCACTAAGCACAGATACGCAGTATTTT. This translates into CASSELEALSTDTQYF.